This record covers a single TCR beta chain. CDR1 and CDR2 from the germline V gene are SGDLS and YYNGEE. Trimming left V 4 bases short and J 3 bases short, with 19 bases between. The CDR3 extends over 17 amino acids. The entry originates in a study of blood T cell repertoires in COVID-19. Using immunoSEQ multiplex PCR, the repertoire was profiled, and TCRdb retains in-frame clones only, with some absent. The repertoire includes tens of thousands of clones, roughly 80% of them detected once, and more than 4.5% sits in the top ten. Sequencing input: peripheral blood. The genes are TRBV9 and TRBJ2-2; TRBD1 is a possible D gene (7 bases). This clonotype originated in a human donor in a cohort sampled during active or convalescent COVID-19. The CDR3 coding sequence is TGTGCCAGCAGCCCGGTTGGGGGGACAGCTTACACCGGGGAGCTGTTTTTT. This sequence encodes CASSPVGGTAYTGELFF.